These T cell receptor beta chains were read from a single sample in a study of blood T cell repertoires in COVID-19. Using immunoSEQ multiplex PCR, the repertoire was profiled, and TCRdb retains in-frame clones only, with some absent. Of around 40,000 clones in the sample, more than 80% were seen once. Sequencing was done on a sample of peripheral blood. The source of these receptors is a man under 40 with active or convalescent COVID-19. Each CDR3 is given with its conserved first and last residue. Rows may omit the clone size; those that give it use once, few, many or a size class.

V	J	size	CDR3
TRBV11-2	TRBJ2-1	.	CASSFSGGSNEQFF
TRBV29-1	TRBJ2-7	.	CSAQGVGYEQYF
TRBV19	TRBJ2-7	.	CASSNTGQVYEQYF
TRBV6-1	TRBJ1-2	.	CASSERPGGLGYTF
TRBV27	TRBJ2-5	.	CASSPLAGRETQYF
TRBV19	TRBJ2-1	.	CASSLREVYNEQFF
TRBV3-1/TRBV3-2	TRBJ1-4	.	CASSRQTGTGDEKLFF
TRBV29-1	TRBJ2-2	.	CSVDWGRGGELFF
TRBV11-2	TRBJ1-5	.	CASSLDRGAGQPQHF
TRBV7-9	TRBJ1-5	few	CASNRGGISLGDQPQHF
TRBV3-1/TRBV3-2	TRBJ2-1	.	CASSQGGLAGVDEQFF
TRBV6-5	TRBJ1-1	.	CASSYSQNMNTEAFF
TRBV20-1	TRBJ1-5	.	CSASRQGGQPQHF
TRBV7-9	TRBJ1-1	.	CASSLGTVNTEAFF
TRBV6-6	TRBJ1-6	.	CASSYSRSSYNSPLHF
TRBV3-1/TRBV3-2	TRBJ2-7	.	CASSQPASGGSYEQYF
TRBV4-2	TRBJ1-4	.	CASSQVRDSNEKLFF
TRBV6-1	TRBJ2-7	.	CASSEQGTGTYEQYF
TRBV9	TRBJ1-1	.	CASSVGQVTEAFF
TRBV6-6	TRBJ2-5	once	CASSYWDNQETQYF
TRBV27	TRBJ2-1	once	CASSGRDSSYNEQFF
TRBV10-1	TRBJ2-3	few	CASSEVWRGSRTDTQYF
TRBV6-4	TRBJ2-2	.	CASSATETGELFF
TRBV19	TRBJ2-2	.	CASSIRAGGSGELFF
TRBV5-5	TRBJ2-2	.	CASSLARQADTGELFF
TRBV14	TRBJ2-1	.	CASSPSRGLAGYNEQFF
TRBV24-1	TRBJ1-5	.	CATSDGTGNQPQHF
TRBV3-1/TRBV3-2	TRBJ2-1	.	CASSLSGGSYNEQFF
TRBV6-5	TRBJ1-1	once	CASSQQGANTEAFF
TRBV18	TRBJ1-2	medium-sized	CASSPAGGGYGYTF
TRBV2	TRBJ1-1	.	CASSPRALGNTEAFF
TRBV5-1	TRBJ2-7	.	CASSQDRNGRQYF
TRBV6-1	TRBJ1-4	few	CASSEGGQKLFF
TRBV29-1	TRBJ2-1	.	CSVERGGKVNEQFF
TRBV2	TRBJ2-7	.	CASVDRSSYEQYF
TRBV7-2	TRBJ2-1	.	CASSLGAGAFNEQFF
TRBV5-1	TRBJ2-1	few	CASSIAGRNNEQFF
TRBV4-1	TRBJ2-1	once	CASSQTASGGRYNEQFF
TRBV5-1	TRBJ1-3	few	CASSPRTGASISGNTIYF
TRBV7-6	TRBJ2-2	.	CASSKGTGEGGELFF
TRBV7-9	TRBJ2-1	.	CASSRTSSNEQFF
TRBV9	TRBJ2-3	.	CASSPRQGNTDTQYF
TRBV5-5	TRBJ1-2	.	CASSLSAGGEVDYGYTF
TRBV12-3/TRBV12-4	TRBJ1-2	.	CASSPRTGYGYTF
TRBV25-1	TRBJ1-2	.	CASSERWGPGYTF
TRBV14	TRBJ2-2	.	CASSQGLVGRGGELFF
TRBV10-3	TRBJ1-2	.	CAISDPRGVGYTF
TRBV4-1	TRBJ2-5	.	CASSQGPPRGDLRETQYF
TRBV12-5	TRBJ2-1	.	CASGSGTRSNEQFF
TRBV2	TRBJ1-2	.	CASSRQGADGYTF
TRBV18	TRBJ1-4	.	CASSLRQLSATNEKLFF
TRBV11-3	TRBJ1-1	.	CASSPGGGTEAFF
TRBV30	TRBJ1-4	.	CAWSGEGTNEKLFF
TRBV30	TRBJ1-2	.	CAWTKGRGPFNYGYTF